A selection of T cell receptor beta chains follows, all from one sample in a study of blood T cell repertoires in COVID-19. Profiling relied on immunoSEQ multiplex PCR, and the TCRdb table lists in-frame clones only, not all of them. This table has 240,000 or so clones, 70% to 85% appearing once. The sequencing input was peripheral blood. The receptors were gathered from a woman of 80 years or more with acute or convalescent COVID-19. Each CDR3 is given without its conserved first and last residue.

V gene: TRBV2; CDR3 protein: ASSEGGGRRETQY
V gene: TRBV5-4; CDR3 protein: ASSRDRYNEQF
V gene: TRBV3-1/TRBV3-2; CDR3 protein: ASSPRQTYEQY
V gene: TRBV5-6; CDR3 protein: ASSLVGDGYT
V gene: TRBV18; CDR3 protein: ASSPGQRYGYT
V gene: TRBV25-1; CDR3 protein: ASSYRSGETQY
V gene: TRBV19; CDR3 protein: ASRNPGTSGTGEQY
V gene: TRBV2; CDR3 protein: ASSSGDGFYEQF
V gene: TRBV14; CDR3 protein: ASRQGSYNSPLH
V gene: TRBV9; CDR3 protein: ASSARDRVHGYT
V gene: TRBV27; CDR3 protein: ASSPRLAGGRYNEQF
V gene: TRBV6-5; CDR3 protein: ASSLGANTEAF
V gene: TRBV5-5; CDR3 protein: ASSSRLLNTEAF
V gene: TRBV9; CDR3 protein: ASSNRHHSGANVLT
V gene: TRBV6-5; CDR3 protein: ASSSRSGRGDTQY
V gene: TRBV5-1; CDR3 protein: ASSLEGQMNTEAF
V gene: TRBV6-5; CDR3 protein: ASSWTGADNSPLH
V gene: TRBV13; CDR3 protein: ASSLRETGTYYGYT
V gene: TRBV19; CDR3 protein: ASSIGGGNTEAF
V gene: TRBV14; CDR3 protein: ASSQGPGSTNYGYT
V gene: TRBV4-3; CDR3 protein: ASSQLQGNTEAF
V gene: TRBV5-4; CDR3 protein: ASSGQYSNQPQH
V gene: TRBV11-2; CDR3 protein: ASTSRGGVTDTQY
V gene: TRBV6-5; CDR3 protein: ATRTSGSVPDTQY
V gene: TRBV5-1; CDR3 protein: ASSRMTYGSGNTIY
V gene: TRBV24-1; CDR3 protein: ATSDSRGTGETQY
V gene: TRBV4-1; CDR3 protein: ASSQPGQGRNTIY
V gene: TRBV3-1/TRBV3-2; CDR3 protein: ASSQAGGQQETQY
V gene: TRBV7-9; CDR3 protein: ASSRDTANTGELF
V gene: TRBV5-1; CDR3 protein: ASRPGTGSYEQY
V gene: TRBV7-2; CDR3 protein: ASSLTPGLVSYEQY
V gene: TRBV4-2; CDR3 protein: ASSQDAGASQETQY
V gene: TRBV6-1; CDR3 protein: ASSEAPRAH
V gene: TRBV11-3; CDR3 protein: ASSLTSGSFGGELF
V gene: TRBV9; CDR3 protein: ASSVGGGADTQY
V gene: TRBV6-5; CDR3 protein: ASSYNGQGNTEAF